These 20 T cell receptor beta chains were all obtained from the same sample, sequenced in a study of blood T cell repertoires in COVID-19. This table comes from immunoSEQ multiplex PCR, and its TCRdb copy is limited to in-frame clones, with some not included. The sample has over 100,000 clones, roughly 88% seen once; the top ten hold over 9%. The material sequenced was peripheral blood. Receptors were obtained from a man in his fifties with acute or convalescent COVID-19.

The chain uses TRBV19 and TRBJ1-2; 9 nucleotides line up with TRBD1. This CDR3 is built from 14 residues. The V and J ends lost 5 bases and 6 bases, in that order; junction bases with no gene match: 7. Germline CDR1 LNHDA, CDR2 SQIVND (reference sequence). CDR3 sequence (DNA): TGTGCCAGTAGTCTGCTTGGGACAGGGAATGGCTACACCTTC. Its translation: CASSLLGTGNGYTF.

Concerning this clone: Other DNA sequences of this sample code for an identical CDR3. The chain uses TRBV11-2 and TRBJ2-3; 11 nucleotides line up with TRBD2. Trimming removed 4 bases from V and 3 bases from J; junction bases left unmatched: 6. CDR1 and CDR2 (germline): SGHAT, FQNNGV. The CDR3 contains 16 residues. For the CDR3, the DNA is TGTGCCAGCAGCTCCCGAGGGACTAGCGGTACAGATACGCAGTATTTT. It yields the protein CASSSRGTSGTDTQYF.

This clone was seen once. CDR3 sequence reads: CASSHLFLAGSYNEQFF. CDR3 sequence (DNA): TGTGCCAGCAGCCATCTATTTTTAGCGGGGTCCTACAATGAGCAGTTCTTC. The gene calls are TRBV3-1 (or the pseudogene TRBV3-2) and TRBJ2-1; 8 bases are shared with TRBD2. After removal of 3 bases from V and 1 base from J, the junction contained 8 bases not matched to a gene. The CDR3 length is 17 residues. Germline V gene data show CDR1 as LGHDT and CDR2 as YNNKEL (reference sequence).

V is TRBV18 and J is TRBJ2-7; no firm D call. Per germline, CDR1 KGHSH and CDR2 LQKENI. V lost 6 bases to trimming and J lost 5 bases, with 17 bases between them. The CDR3 runs 14 residues. CDR3 loop: CASSSPGSNNEQYF. The CDR3 region has the DNA TGTGCCAGCTCCTCGCCTGGTAGCAATAACGAGCAGTACTTC.

The chain links TRBV6-5 to TRBJ2-5; 7 nucleotides match TRBD1. V shed 2 bases and J 2 bases; nucleotides not matched to a gene: 5. Looked up from germline, CDR1 is MNHEY and CDR2 is SVGAGI. The CDR3 runs to 15 residues. DNA for the CDR3: TGTGCCAGCAGTTACAGGGGGACAGTACAAGAGACCCAGTACTTC. Its protein product is CASSYRGTVQETQYF.

The chain links TRBV18 to TRBJ1-1; maybe TRBD1 (5 bases). CDR3 length equals 14 residues. CDR1 and CDR2 (germline): KGHSH, LQKENI. Trimming took off 0 bases at V and 3 bases at J, with 8 bases between the two ends. CDR3 amino acids: CASSPPGRDTEAFF. The CDR3 DNA sequence: TGTGCCAGCTCACCACCGGGCAGGGACACTGAAGCTTTCTTT.

The chain combines TRBV7-6 with TRBJ2-5, with 11 positions matching TRBD2. The CDR3 extends over 17 amino acids. CDR1 is SGHVS and CDR2 is FNYEAQ in the germline V gene. Trimming took 1 base from V and 2 from J; bases not matched to a gene: 6. This CDR3 reads CASSLGLLAGVQETQYF. Here the CDR3 DNA reads TGTGCCAGCAGCTTAGGATTACTAGCGGGAGTGCAAGAGACCCAGTACTTC.

The rearrangement uses TRBV5-6 and TRBJ2-1; 12 bases map to TRBD2. The J segment lost 9 bases and the V segment lost 1 base, leaving 14 bases of the junction unmatched. This CDR3 is 18 amino acids long. The germline V gene has CDR1 SGHDT and CDR2 YYEEEE. The CDR3 here is CASSLTSGRTLTLGEQFF. The CDR3, as DNA: TGTGCCAGCAGCTTGACTAGCGGGAGGACTCTAACTTTAGGTGAGCAGTTCTTC.

The chain has TRBV3-1 (or the pseudogene TRBV3-2) and TRBJ1-6; D is unresolved. The CDR3 has 17 residues. Germline V lookup: CDR1 LGHDT, CDR2 YNNKEL (reference sequence). The V end was cut by 0 bases, the J end by 5 bases, with 14 bases between. CDR3 amino acids: CASSQDGIRPDNSPLHF. CDR3 DNA: TGTGCCAGCAGCCAAGACGGGATCCGCCCCGATAATTCACCCCTCCACTTT.

The J gene is TRBJ1-1, the V gene TRBV15; D is perhaps TRBD1 (6 bases). Trimming took off 2 bases at V and 1 base at J, with 8 bases between the two ends. CDR1 and CDR2 from the germline V gene are LNHNV and YYDKDF (reference sequence). This CDR3 comprises 14 residues. CDR3 nucleotide sequence: TGTGCCACCAGCAGACAGGGGAGGAACACTGAAGCTTTCTTT. Its protein product is CATSRQGRNTEAFF. Variable domain in full (rest from reference TRBV15 and TRBJ1-1): DAMVIQNPRYQVTQFGKPVTLSCSQTLNHNVMYWYQQKSSQAPKLLFHYYDKDFNNEADTPDNFQSRRPNTSFCFLDIRSPGLGDTAMYLCATSRQGRNTEAFFGQGTRLTVV.

This chain uses TRBV29-1 with TRBJ1-2; D uncertain. V lost 3 bases to trimming and J lost 1 base, with 6 bases between them. Germline CDR1 SQVTM, CDR2 ANQGSEA. The CDR3 covers 12 residues. In DNA, the CDR3 is TGCAGCGTTGAGGCAGATAACTATGGCTACACCTTC. Its protein product is CSVEADNYGYTF.

This rearrangement joins TRBV5-4 to TRBJ1-4; 9 nucleotides match TRBD1. The V gene end was trimmed by 4 bases and the J gene end by 1 base; junction bases not matched to a gene: 8. The CDR3 covers 17 residues. Germline-derived CDR1 and CDR2 are SGHNT and YYREEE (reference sequence). The CDR3 DNA sequence: TGTGCCAGCAGCCCTGGGGGACAGGGACAAACTAATGAAAAACTGTTTTTT. Encoded protein: CASSPGGQGQTNEKLFF.

The J gene is TRBJ2-2, the V gene TRBV19; unclear D gene. The germline V gene has CDR1 LNHDA and CDR2 SQIVND (reference sequence). The CDR3 is made up of 14 amino acids. Between the trimmed V and J ends, which lost 6 bases and 1 base, there was a span of 9 bases. The CDR3 nucleotides are TGTGCCAGTAGCCCTAACCAGAACACCGGGGAGCTGTTTTTT. This sequence encodes CASSPNQNTGELFF.

This chain links TRBV18 with TRBJ2-7; no firm D call. CDR3 length: 16 amino acids. V was cut by 1 base and J by 4 bases, with 17 bases left in between. Germline loops: CDR1 KGHSH, CDR2 LQKENI. The chain's CDR3 is CASSPLPGFSGYEQYF. The DNA of the CDR3 is TGTGCCAGCTCACCACTCCCCGGCTTTTCCGGGTACGAGCAGTACTTC.

The rearrangement uses TRBV6-6 and TRBJ2-6, with 9 bases aligning to TRBD1. The CDR3 has 17 residues. V trimming: 5 bases; J trimming: 0 bases; junction bases outside the gene matches: 5. Germline V lookup: CDR1 MNHNY, CDR2 SVGAGI (reference sequence). CDR3 protein: CASSPGTGSSGANVLTF. The CDR3 nucleotides read TGTGCCAGCAGTCCCGGGACAGGGTCCTCTGGGGCCAACGTCCTGACTTTC.

The CDR3, as DNA: TGCGCCAGCAGCTTGCTCGGGACAGTCGGGGAGCCCCAGCATTTT. This translates into CASSLLGTVGEPQHF. This chain links TRBV5-1 with TRBJ1-5; TRBD1 matches 7 bases. The germline V gene has CDR1 SGHRS and CDR2 YFSETQ. The CDR3 spans 15 residues. The trim removed 1 base at V and 8 bases at J, leaving 9 bases unmatched.

For the CDR3, the DNA is TGTGCCAGCAGTGCCGGCCCCACGGGTGGCTACACCTTC. As protein: CASSAGPTGGYTF. The J gene is TRBJ1-2, the V gene TRBV6-2 or TRBV6-3; D call uncertain. Germline CDR1 is MNHEY and CDR2 is SVGEGT. This CDR3 is 13 amino acids long. V shed 5 bases and J shed 7 bases, with 14 bases lying between them.

The chain carries TRBV28 and TRBJ2-5; D is undetermined. This CDR3 spans 14 amino acids. Germline values: CDR1 MDHEN, CDR2 SYDVKM. Trimming pared 4 bases from V and 5 bases from J, leaving 14 bases between. The CDR3 region has the DNA TGTGCCAGCAGTTCCCATCAGGCCCCCGAGACCCAGTACTTC. This codes for CASSSHQAPETQYF.

This clone was observed a single time. The J gene is TRBJ2-6, the V gene TRBV5-1; 8 bases map to TRBD1. The CDR3 is 18 amino acids. Germline lookup yields CDR1 SGHRS and CDR2 YFSETQ. Trimming cost V 4 bases and J 1 base; bases outside gene matches: 10. The DNA for the CDR3 is TGCGCCAGCAGCCCTTGGACAGGGTACAATTCTGGGGCCAACGTCCTGACTTTC. The encoded protein is CASSPWTGYNSGANVLTF.

This clone was found a few times. The chain joins TRBV7-9 to TRBJ2-7; tentative D call: TRBD2 (5 bases). Germline V gene data show CDR1 as SEHNR and CDR2 as FQNEAQ (reference sequence). CDR3 length: 16 amino acids. Trimming removed 2 bases from V and 3 bases from J, with 17 bases in between. The CDR3 here is CASSLPGNSKNYEQYF. CDR3 nucleotide sequence: TGTGCCAGCAGCTTACCGGGGAACTCAAAGAACTACGAGCAGTACTTC.